Sequencing of this T cell receptor (beta chain) was carried out in a study of blood T cell repertoires in COVID-19. The CDR3 consists of 13 residues. V shed 2 bases and J shed 7 bases, with 9 bases lying between them. CDR1 is KGHSH, CDR2 LQKENI, per germline. The assay was immunoSEQ multiplex PCR, and TCRdb's table has in-frame clones only and misses some. The repertoire holds 100,000 to 120,000 clones, with 76% as singletons. The receptor's source is a woman of 80 years or more with acute or convalescent COVID-19. This sequence joins TRBV18 and TRBJ1-3; D unresolved. Input material: peripheral blood. CDR3 DNA sequence: TGTGCCAGCTCACCAGTATTCTCGAACACCATATATTTT. It translates to CASSPVFSNTIYF. The full variable domain, in which reference TRBV18 and TRBJ1-3 provide the parts outside the CDR3, is NAGVMQNPRHLVRRRGQEARLRCSPMKGHSHVYWYRQLPEEGLKFMVYLQKENIIDESGMPKERFSAEFPKEGPSILRIQQVVRGDSAAYFCASSPVFSNTIYFGEGSWLTVV.